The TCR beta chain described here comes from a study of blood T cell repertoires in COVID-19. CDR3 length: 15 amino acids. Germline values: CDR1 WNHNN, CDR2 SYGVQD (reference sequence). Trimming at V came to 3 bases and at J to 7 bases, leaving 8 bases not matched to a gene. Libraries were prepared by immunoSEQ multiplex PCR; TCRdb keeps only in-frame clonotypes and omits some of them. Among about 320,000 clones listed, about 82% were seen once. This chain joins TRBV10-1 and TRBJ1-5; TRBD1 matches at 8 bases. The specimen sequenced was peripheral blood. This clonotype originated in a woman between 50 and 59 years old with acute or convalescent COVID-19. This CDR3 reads CASSDVGTGRQPQHF. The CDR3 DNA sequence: TGCGCCAGCAGTGACGTTGGGACAGGACGACAGCCCCAGCATTTT.